These 18 T cell receptor beta chains came from one sample sequenced in a study of T-cell memory formation after mild COVID-19. TCRdb itself ran the 5' RACE reads through MiXCR, one entry per CDR3 protein. The sample shows 200,000 to 300,000 distinct CDR3 sequences, over 15% of them seen only once. The sample consisted of PBMCs or a T cell subset sorted from them (not recorded which). These receptors all come from a man between 18 and 35 years old who had mild COVID-19 (a few samples of this study predate the infection). Cell type and time point are not known.

The rearrangement links TRBV21-1 to TRBJ2-3. TRBV21-1 is classified as a pseudogene. The CDR3 has 14 residues. The CDR3: CASSKRQGTDTQYF. CDR3 DNA sequence: TGTGCCAGCAGCAAACGGCAGGGCACAGATACGCAGTATTTT.

This chain links TRBV4-3 with TRBJ1-6; 9 bases map to TRBD1. CDR3 length: 15 amino acids. Germline lookup yields CDR1 LGHNA and CDR2 YSLEER. V shed 6 bases, J shed 7 bases, and the junction held 7 bases outside the gene matches. The CDR3 DNA sequence: TGCGCCAGCAGTCCGGGGACAGGGCGGAATTCACCCCTCCACTTT. This translates into CASSPGTGRNSPLHF.

The chain employs TRBV3-1 and TRBJ2-3; D uncertain. The CDR3 is 14 amino acids. Looked up from germline, CDR1 is LGHDT and CDR2 is YNNKEL (reference sequence). V lost 5 bases and J 3 bases, leaving 12 bases between the germline ends. The CDR3 DNA sequence: TGTGCCAGCAGCTCAAGTCTTATGACAGATACGCAGTATTTT. Translated, it gives CASSSSLMTDTQYF.

The V call is TRBV7-2, the J call TRBJ1-1, with TRBD1 matching over 7 bases. V dropped 5 bases and J dropped 4; count of bases not matched to a gene: 4. CDR1 is SGHTA and CDR2 is FQGNSA in the germline V gene. The CDR3 runs 13 residues. CDR3 in amino acids: CASSGDSFTEAFF. The CDR3 nucleotides are TGTGCCAGCAGCGGGGACAGCTTCACTGAAGCTTTCTTT.

The CDR3 DNA is TGTGCCAGCAGTTTTAGAACACCCCTCCACTTT. It specifies CASSFRTPLHF. The chain is built from TRBV28 and TRBJ1-6; unclear D gene. Germline V gene lookup returns CDR1 MDHEN and CDR2 SYDVKM. The CDR3 contains 11 residues. V shed 3 bases and J shed 11 bases, with 5 bases lying between them.

The chain carries TRBV4-2 and TRBJ1-2; D uncertain. Between the trimmed V and J ends, which lost 0 bases and 3 bases, there was a span of 17 bases. Germline V gives CDR1 LGHNA, CDR2 YNFKEQ. This CDR3 contains 17 residues. The CDR3 here is CASSQDLSAKEDYGYTF. The CDR3 DNA reads TGTGCCAGCAGCCAAGATCTAAGCGCAAAGGAGGACTATGGCTACACCTTC.

The chain joins TRBV20-1 to TRBJ1-2; no clear D. From germline, CDR1 is DFQATT and CDR2 SNEGSKA (reference sequence). The CDR3 is made up of 16 amino acids. V lost 5 bases and J 0 bases, leaving 19 bases between the germline ends. CDR3 amino acids: CSASRPGRVSNYGYTF. DNA of the CDR3: TGCAGTGCTTCCCGCCCTGGGAGGGTATCTAACTATGGCTACACCTTC.

This clonotype occurred a few times. The chain uses TRBV7-2 and TRBJ1-1; possible D gene TRBD1, 5 bases. V lost 1 base and J 4 bases, leaving 16 bases between the germline ends. The CDR3 spans 16 residues. The germline CDR1 and CDR2 sequences are SGHTA and FQGNSA. CDR3 in amino acids: CASSLDSRGWGTEAFF. DNA for the CDR3: TGTGCCAGCAGCTTAGATTCACGGGGGTGGGGCACTGAAGCTTTCTTT. Combining the CDR3 with reference TRBV7-2 and TRBJ1-1 gives the whole variable domain GAGVSQSPSNKVTEKGKDVELRCDPISGHTALYWYRQSLGQGLEFLIYFQGNSAPDKSGLPSDRFSAERTGGSVSTLTIQRTQQEDSAVYLCASSLDSRGWGTEAFFGQGTRLTVV.

This sequence joins TRBV5-1 and TRBJ1-1, with D maybe TRBD1 (5 bases). The V gene's germline CDR1 is SGHRS and CDR2 YFSETQ. The CDR3 extends over 16 amino acids. V lost 0 bases and J 4 bases, leaving 16 bases between the germline ends. CDR3 sequence (DNA): TGCGCCAGCAGCTTGGGGGGGGGTGCGCCAAGCACTGAAGCTTTCTTT. Its translation: CASSLGGGAPSTEAFF. Full variable domain (outside the CDR3, taken from reference TRBV5-1 and TRBJ1-1): KAGVTQTPRYLIKTRGQQVTLSCSPISGHRSVSWYQQTPGQGLQFLFEYFSETQRNKGNFPGRFSGRQFSNSRSEMNVSTLELGDSALYLCASSLGGGAPSTEAFFGQGTRLTVV.

This chain joins TRBV4-2 and TRBJ1-2; TRBD1 aligns across 8 bases. This CDR3 comprises 14 residues. J was trimmed by 2 bases and V by 1 base; bases with no gene match: 0. Germline V gene lookup returns CDR1 LGHNA and CDR2 YNFKEQ. CDR3 DNA: TGTGCCAGCAGCCAAGGGACAGGGAACTATGGCTACACCTTC. Protein: CASSQGTGNYGYTF.

The V call is TRBV12-3 or TRBV12-4, the J call TRBJ2-5; D could derive from TRBD1 or TRBD2 (5 bases each). This CDR3 contains 13 residues. Trimming cost V 8 bases and J 5 bases, with 15 bases left between them. The CDR3 reads CASGPGQGETQYF. For the CDR3, the DNA is TGTGCCAGCGGACCGGGGCAGGGCGAGACCCAGTACTTC.

This clonotype has a handful of counts. The V call is TRBV4-2, the J call TRBJ2-7; perhaps TRBD2 as D (7 bases). The CDR3 has 15 amino acids. The V gene's germline CDR1 is LGHNA and CDR2 YNFKEQ. Trimming left V 2 bases short and J 2 bases short, with 13 bases between. The CDR3 loop is CASSQLAGAPYEQYF. CDR3 nucleotides: TGTGCCAGCAGCCAACTCGCGGGGGCCCCCTACGAGCAGTACTTC.

The rearrangement uses TRBV6-2 or TRBV6-3 and TRBJ2-7; a possible D gene is TRBD2 (5 bases). The CDR3 is 14 amino acids. Looked up from germline, CDR1 is MNHEY and CDR2 is SVGEGT. Trimming took off 2 bases at V and 2 bases at J, with 10 bases between the two ends. DNA for the CDR3: TGTGCCAGCAGTTACGGAGGCAGGACCTACGAGCAGTACGTC. This gives the protein CASSYGGRTYEQYV.

This clonotype was seen only a few times. The genes are TRBV7-2 and TRBJ2-7; the D gene is possibly TRBD2 (5 bases). The CDR3 has 13 residues. Looked up from germline, CDR1 is SGHTA and CDR2 is FQGNSA. Deletions cut 5 bases from V and 3 bases from J, with 11 bases between. CDR3 residues: CASSPDAGYEQYV. The CDR3 bases are TGTGCCAGCAGCCCAGATGCGGGCTACGAGCAGTACGTC.

The rearrangement uses TRBV10-3 and TRBJ2-2; D unresolved. Germline CDR1 ENHRY, CDR2 SYGVKD. The CDR3 is made up of 14 amino acids. With 4 bases removed from V and 0 bases from J, the gap between germline ends came to 6 bases. This CDR3 is CAISGDTNTGELFF. Here the CDR3 DNA reads TGTGCCATCAGTGGCGACACGAACACCGGGGAGCTGTTTTTT.

The chain joins TRBV12-3 or TRBV12-4 to TRBJ1-6, with a tentative D call TRBD1 (6 bases). The CDR3 is made up of 15 amino acids. V lost 5 bases and J 15 bases, leaving 23 bases between the germline ends. The CDR3, as DNA: TGTGCCAGCAGTCCGACGGGGGGCCGGCCGTGGCTCCTCCACTTT. Translating it yields CASSPTGGRPWLLHF.

The chain combines TRBV13 with TRBJ2-3, with 7 nucleotides matching TRBD1. CDR1 and CDR2 from the germline V gene are PRHDT and FYEKMQ (reference sequence). The CDR3 is 15 amino acids. Unmatched junction bases numbered 7, after V lost 5 bases and J lost 2 bases. The CDR3 DNA sequence: TGTGCCAGCAGCCCGCCAGACAGGGTCACAGATACGCAGTATTTT. It translates to CASSPPDRVTDTQYF.

This chain uses TRBV6-6 with TRBJ2-3, with 7 bases matching TRBD2. The CDR3 has 16 residues. V lost 2 bases and J lost 2; bases outside the gene matches: 7. The V gene's germline CDR1 is MNHNY and CDR2 SVGAGI (reference sequence). This CDR3 reads CASSYGLVEPTDTQYF. The CDR3, as DNA: TGTGCCAGCAGTTACGGACTAGTCGAACCCACAGATACGCAGTATTTT.